This T cell receptor beta chain was profiled in a study of OX40 agonist ivuxolimab in advanced cancers. Using immunoSEQ multiplex PCR, the repertoire was profiled, and TCRdb retains in-frame clones only, with some absent. Among just under 95,000 clones, about nine tenths were seen once, and the ten largest hold approximately 0.3%. Germline V gene data show CDR1 as MNHEY and CDR2 as SVGAGI. The CDR3 has 14 residues. The ends were cut back, 6 bases at V and 6 bases at J, with 12 bases in the middle. The source material was CD4+ or CD8+ T cells sorted from blood, sampled in a trial of the OX40 agonist ivuxolimab. The sequence derives from an adult with an advanced solid tumor such as melanoma, head and neck, liver or kidney cancer. This rearrangement joins TRBV6-5 to TRBJ1-6; D call uncertain. The CDR3 region has the DNA TGTGCCAGCAGCCTTGGACCGATTAATTCACCCCTCCACTTT. Translating it yields CASSLGPINSPLHF.